This entry is about one T cell receptor beta chain. This receptor's antigen is unknown. Base qualities were left out, and no much larger clone turns up one base away. This sample stems from a study of OX40 agonist ivuxolimab in advanced cancers. About the study as a whole: Ivuxolimab was a fully human IgG2 agonistic monoclonal antibody targeting the costimulatory receptor OX40 (CD134). Intravenous ivuxolimab was administered to patients every 2 weeks at six dose levels: 0.01, 0.1, 0.3, 1.5, 3 and 10 mg/kg. Of the approximately 53 patients in dose escalation, some 19 had hepatocellular carcinoma, some 15 had melanoma, 9 had renal cell carcinoma and 9 had head and neck cancer. A male proportion of around 83% and a mean age of around 60 years, ranging from 23 to 79, were recorded for the dose-escalation cohort. Prior anti-PD-1, anti-PD-L1 or anti-CTLA-4 therapy was permitted, and roughly two fifths of dose-escalation patients had received checkpoint inhibitors. Three dose-escalation patients achieved partial responses, one with hepatocellular carcinoma and two with cutaneous melanoma. The purpose of peripheral TCRbeta sequencing was to test whether ivuxolimab changed TCR sequence diversity and led to clonal T-cell expansion. The monotherapy dose-escalation portion (N of about 52 patients) of the phase I ivuxolimab trial is reported in the paper. The study at large found these results: In the 0.1-3.0 mg/kg groups, partial responders were among the patients with the lowest normalized peripheral clonal expansion, particularly in CD8+ T cells. At doses from 0.1 to 3.0 mg/kg, clonal expansion was seen in both CD4+ and CD8+ blood T cells between baseline and week 6. After ivuxolimab, more expanded clones were found on average in CD8+ T cells than in CD4+ T cells. Low levels of normalized T-cell clonal expansion were also seen in some patients who did not respond. Which antigens the clonally expanded peripheral T cells were specific for was not determined.

Genomic DNA was extracted from sorted cells for sequencing of the TCRbeta CDR3 region. The immunoSEQ Assay was used to sequence the TCRbeta CDR3 regions. Here the immuneACCESS table is served through TCRdb, limited to in-frame sequences with V and J called. Missing clones are a known gap in these copies; in checked studies unresolved V genes cover under half, and the rest lacks a known reason. Recorded for this sample are under 150,000 clones; approximately 90% of them occurred a single time. The ten largest account for 0.55% of the sample. CDR1 and CDR2 are read off the germline V gene (reference sequence) as MNHNY and SVGAGI. Cut back by 6 bases and 0 bases, the V and J ends lie 6 bases apart. The cysteine opens and the phenylalanine closes a CDR3 of 13 amino acids. Solely the CDR3 DNA is kept, with 39 bases framed from the first base. Patients with a history of autoimmune disease or receiving systemic immunosuppression were excluded from the trial. Peripheral blood for TCR sequencing was collected from all dose cohorts at baseline, on cycle 4 day 1, and on cycle 7 day 1. The samples were drawn from a first-in-human, open-label, multicenter phase I dose-escalation trial of ivuxolimab. Adults with locally advanced or metastatic melanoma, renal cell, hepatocellular, or head and neck squamous cell carcinoma were enrolled in the trial. Before TCR sequencing, CD4+ T cells and CD8+ T cells from peripheral blood were sorted into separate populations.

The input for sequencing was CD4+ or CD8+ T cells sorted from blood, taken in a trial of the OX40 agonist ivuxolimab. The TCR originated in an adult with an advanced solid tumor such as melanoma, head and neck, liver or kidney cancer. The chain is encoded by TRBV6-6 joined to TRBJ1-3; no D gene can be assigned with confidence. The CDR3 protein is CASRRNSGNTIYF. The bases read TGTGCCAGCAGAAGAAACTCTGGAAACACCATATATTTT.